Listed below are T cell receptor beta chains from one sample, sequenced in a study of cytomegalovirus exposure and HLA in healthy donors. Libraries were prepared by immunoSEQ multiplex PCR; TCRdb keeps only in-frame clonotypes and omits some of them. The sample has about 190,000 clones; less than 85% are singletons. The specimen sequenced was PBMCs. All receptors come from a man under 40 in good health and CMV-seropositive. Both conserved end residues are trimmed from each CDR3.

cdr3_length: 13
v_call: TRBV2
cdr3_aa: ASSEARTGITEAF

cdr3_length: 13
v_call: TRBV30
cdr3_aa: AWIPRGGTLETQY

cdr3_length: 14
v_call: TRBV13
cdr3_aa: ASSPRGATSTDTQY

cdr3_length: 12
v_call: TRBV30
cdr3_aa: AWSWKGREETQY

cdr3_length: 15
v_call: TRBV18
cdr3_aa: ASSPPGRGPFYNEQF

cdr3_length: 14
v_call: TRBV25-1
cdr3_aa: ASSDSWGRGYTEAF

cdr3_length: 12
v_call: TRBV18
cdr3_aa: ASSARGLTDTQY

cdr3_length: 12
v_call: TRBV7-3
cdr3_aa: ASSPGEGSYGYT

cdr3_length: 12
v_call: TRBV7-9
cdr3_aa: ASSSTDRATEAF

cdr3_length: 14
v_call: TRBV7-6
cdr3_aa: ASSLGQGNSNQPQH

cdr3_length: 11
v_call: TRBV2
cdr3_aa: ASATGLNTEAF

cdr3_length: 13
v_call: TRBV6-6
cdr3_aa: ASGLAGASTDTQY

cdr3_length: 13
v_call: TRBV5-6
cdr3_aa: ASSSADRASGELF

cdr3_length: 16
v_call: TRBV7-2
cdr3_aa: ASSLVKVAGAPTDTQY

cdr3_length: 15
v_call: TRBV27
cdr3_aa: ASSLSLREYGTEELF

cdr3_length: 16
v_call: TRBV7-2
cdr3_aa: ASSLGTGEWLGTDTQY

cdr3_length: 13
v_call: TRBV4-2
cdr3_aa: ASRGTSGGAETQY

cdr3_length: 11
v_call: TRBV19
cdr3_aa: ASTDKDNQPQH

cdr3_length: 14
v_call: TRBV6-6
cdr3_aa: ASSPGGGRLANTIY

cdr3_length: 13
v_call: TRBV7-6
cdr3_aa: ASSPLGTGKVGYT

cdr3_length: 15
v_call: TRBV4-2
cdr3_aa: ASSQDPWRESYNEQF

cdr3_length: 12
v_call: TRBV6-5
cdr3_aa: ASSYSDSLDTQY

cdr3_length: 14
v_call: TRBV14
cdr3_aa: ASSPIKGQGNNEQF

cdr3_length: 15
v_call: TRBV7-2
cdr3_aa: ASSDRDRGLSGNTIY

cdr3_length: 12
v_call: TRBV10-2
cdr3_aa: ASSESGRDYGYT

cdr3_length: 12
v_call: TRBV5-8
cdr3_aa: ASSLYREDNEQF

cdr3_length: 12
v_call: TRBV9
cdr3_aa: ASSGHSSQETQY

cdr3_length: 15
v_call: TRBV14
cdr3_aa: ASSQDGAGLMNYGYT

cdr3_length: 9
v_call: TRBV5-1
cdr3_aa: ASSRSYEQY

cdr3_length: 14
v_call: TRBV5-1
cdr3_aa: ASSLAPQRGVNEQY

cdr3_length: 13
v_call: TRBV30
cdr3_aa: AWSVPLAGGFIQY

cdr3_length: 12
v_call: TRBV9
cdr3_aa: ASSVGDRPYEQY

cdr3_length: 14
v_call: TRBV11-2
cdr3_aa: ASRPGTSGITDTQY